A selection of T cell receptor beta chains follows, all from one sample in a study of PD-1 and CTLA-4 blockade in melanoma. Repertoires were generated with immunoSEQ multiplex PCR, while TCRdb's copy carries only in-frame clones and drops some. The sample has roughly 30,000 clones; less than 95% are singletons. Sequencing used CD8+ T cells from peripheral blood, obtained from a patient given anti-PD-1 treatment. The receptors originated from a human donor with melanoma. CDR3s include the opening cysteine and the closing phenylalanine or tryptophan. The D gene is left open where the match is weak. Not all rows give a size; the values are once, few, many and, for expanded clones, a class.

CDR3 protein,CDR3 DNA,D gene,J gene,CDR3 length,V gene,clone size
CASSLEGAVGGYTF,TGTGCCAGCAGCTTAGAAGGGGCGGTCGGGGGCTACACCTTC,NA,TRBJ1-2,14,TRBV7-9,NA
CASSRGTGRHQETQYF,TGTGCCAGCTCGAGGGGAACAGGGAGACACCAAGAGACCCAGTACTTC,NA,TRBJ2-5,16,TRBV18,NA
CASGDSGRAGEQFF,TGTGCCAGCGGCGATAGCGGGAGGGCCGGCGAGCAGTTCTTC,TRBD2,TRBJ2-1,14,TRBV7-3,once
CAWTRTGNTEAFF,TGTGCCTGGACCCGAACAGGAAACACTGAAGCTTTCTTT,NA,TRBJ1-1,13,TRBV30,few
CASSISGTVYEQYF,TGTGCCAGTAGTATCTCGGGGACAGTCTACGAGCAGTACTTC,TRBD1,TRBJ2-7,14,TRBV19,NA
CASSDRSYGYTF,TGTGCCAGCTCCGACAGGTCCTATGGCTACACCTTC,NA,TRBJ1-2,12,TRBV2,NA
CASSPGRVAGNTIYF,TGTGCCAGCAGCCCCGGGCGTGTAGCTGGAAACACCATATATTTT,NA,TRBJ1-3,15,TRBV27,NA
CATSRGRNVLDSPLHF,TGTGCCACCAGCAGAGGCAGGAATGTTCTAGATTCACCCCTCCACTTT,NA,TRBJ1-6,16,TRBV15,NA
CASSQVMGQGSTDTQYF,TGTGCCAGCAGCCAAGTAATGGGACAGGGGTCCACAGATACGCAGTATTTT,TRBD1,TRBJ2-3,17,TRBV3-1/TRBV3-2,once
CASRGYQETQYF,TGTGCCAGCAGGGGCTACCAAGAGACCCAGTACTTC,NA,TRBJ2-5,12,TRBV25-1,NA
CASSSTSGGQETQYF,TGTGCCAGCAGCTCGACTAGCGGAGGTCAAGAGACCCAGTACTTC,TRBD2,TRBJ2-5,15,TRBV7-3,NA
CASSQDWDRGGAGANVLTF,TGTGCCAGCAGCCAAGATTGGGACAGGGGCGGTGCTGGGGCCAACGTCCTGACTTTC,TRBD1,TRBJ2-6,19,TRBV14,NA
CASSPTGGEGYTF,TGTGCCAGCAGCCCTACAGGGGGGGAAGGCTACACCTTC,TRBD1,TRBJ1-2,13,TRBV6-2/TRBV6-3,NA
CASSLPPGHINQPQHF,TGTGCCAGCTCCCTACCGCCGGGACACATTAATCAGCCCCAGCATTTT,NA,TRBJ1-5,16,TRBV6-6,NA
CAISGGGAGQPQHF,TGTGCCATCAGTGGTGGGGGGGCCGGTCAGCCCCAGCATTTT,NA,TRBJ1-5,14,TRBV10-3,NA
CASSVVAGGSEQYF,TGTGCCAGCAGCGTAGTAGCGGGAGGAAGCGAGCAGTACTTC,TRBD2,TRBJ2-7,14,TRBV9,NA
CASSLTGASGSTGELFF,TGTGCCAGCAGCTTAACTGGAGCTAGCGGGTCCACCGGGGAGCTGTTTTTT,TRBD2,TRBJ2-2,17,TRBV7-9,NA
CASSPSTGKNTEAFF,TGTGCCAGCAGCCCATCGACAGGAAAGAACACTGAAGCTTTCTTT,NA,TRBJ1-1,15,TRBV7-9,NA
CASSLQGMGSQPQHF,TGTGCCAGCAGTTTACAGGGGATGGGCAGTCAGCCCCAGCATTTT,NA,TRBJ1-5,15,TRBV28,NA
CASSPRSDSETQYF,TGTGCCAGCAGCCCAAGATCGGACAGTGAGACCCAGTACTTC,NA,TRBJ2-5,14,TRBV28,once
CASSASYEQYF,TGTGCCAGCAGTGCCTCCTACGAGCAGTACTTC,NA,TRBJ2-7,11,TRBV5-5,NA
CASSYSDSTEAFF,TGTGCCAGCAGTTACTCTGATTCCACTGAAGCTTTCTTT,NA,TRBJ1-1,13,TRBV6-5,NA
CASSESWRGGQDGELFF,TGTGCCAGCAGTGAATCTTGGCGGGGGGGCCAAGACGGGGAGCTGTTTTTT,TRBD2,TRBJ2-2,17,TRBV25-1,NA
CASSTRDSQMNTEAFF,TGTGCCAGCAGCACGCGGGACAGCCAAATGAACACTGAAGCTTTCTTT,TRBD1,TRBJ1-1,16,TRBV9,NA
CASSPRQGGNSPLHF,TGCGCCAGCAGTCCAAGACAGGGGGGGAATTCACCCCTCCACTTT,TRBD1,TRBJ1-6,15,TRBV10-2,NA
CASSVYRGFEQFF,TGTGCCAGCAGTGTATACAGGGGTTTTGAGCAGTTCTTC,TRBD1,TRBJ2-1,13,TRBV2,NA
CASSPQGAGQPQHF,TGTGCCAGCAGTCCACAGGGGGCTGGCCAGCCCCAGCATTTT,TRBD1,TRBJ1-5,14,TRBV27,NA
CASSDPDPAGEAFF,TGTGCCAGCAGTGACCCTGACCCAGCAGGTGAAGCTTTCTTT,NA,TRBJ1-1,14,TRBV25-1,NA
CASSIDPGELFF,TGTGCCAGTAGTATCGACCCCGGGGAGCTGTTTTTT,NA,TRBJ2-2,12,TRBV19,NA
CASSLFPTGFTEAFF,TGTGCCAGCAGTCTATTTCCGACAGGGTTCACTGAAGCTTTCTTT,TRBD1,TRBJ1-1,15,TRBV27,once
CASSLSRALNTEAFF,TGTGCCAGCTCACTATCCCGGGCCTTGAACACTGAAGCTTTCTTT,NA,TRBJ1-1,15,TRBV18,NA
CASSFFNQPQHF,TGTGCCAGCAGCTTTTTTAATCAGCCCCAGCATTTT,NA,TRBJ1-5,12,TRBV7-9,NA
CASFDAPSGTQYF,TGTGCCAGTTTTGACGCGCCTAGCGGTACGCAGTATTTT,TRBD2,TRBJ2-3,13,TRBV6-4,NA
CASSFSGQGGNEQFF,TGTGCCAGCAGCTTTTCCGGGCAGGGGGGCAATGAGCAGTTCTTC,NA,TRBJ2-1,15,TRBV7-8,NA
CASSLLGWGQGSGANVLTF,TGTGCCAGCAGCTTATTGGGATGGGGACAGGGTTCTGGGGCCAACGTCCTGACTTTC,TRBD1,TRBJ2-6,19,TRBV11-2,NA
CASSDLPGLAGEETQYF,TGTGCCAGCAGCGACCTGCCGGGACTAGCGGGGGAAGAGACCCAGTACTTC,TRBD2,TRBJ2-5,17,TRBV11-2,NA
CASSPRTVPYEQYF,TGTGCCAGCAGCCCCCGGACTGTTCCGTACGAGCAGTACTTC,NA,TRBJ2-7,14,TRBV27,once
CASRGADTEAFF,TGTGCCAGCAGAGGGGCTGACACTGAAGCTTTCTTT,NA,TRBJ1-1,12,TRBV28,NA
CASSYSTANYGYTF,TGTGCCAGCAGTTACTCGACAGCAAACTATGGCTACACCTTC,NA,TRBJ1-2,14,TRBV6-2/TRBV6-3,NA
CASTPGYSSGNTIYF,TGTGCCAGCACCCCGGGGTACTCCTCTGGAAACACCATATATTTT,NA,TRBJ1-3,15,TRBV6-1,NA
CASSLEWEGAETQYF,TGTGCCAGCAGCTTAGAGTGGGAGGGGGCGGAGACCCAGTACTTC,NA,TRBJ2-5,15,TRBV7-2,NA
CASSPPEGYEQYF,TGTGCCAGCAGCCCCCCGGAGGGCTACGAGCAGTACTTC,NA,TRBJ2-7,13,TRBV12-3/TRBV12-4,NA
CASSLMDSAYNEQFF,TGTGCCAGCAGTTTAATGGACAGTGCCTACAATGAGCAGTTCTTC,NA,TRBJ2-1,15,TRBV27,NA
CASRPAGTGEFDEQFF,TGTGCCAGCAGACCAGCCGGGACAGGGGAGTTCGATGAGCAGTTCTTC,TRBD1,TRBJ2-1,16,TRBV28,NA